Shown below are 11 T cell receptor beta chains from a single sample sequenced in a study of shared clonotypes between healthy human individuals. Libraries were prepared by immunoSEQ multiplex PCR; TCRdb keeps only in-frame clonotypes and omits some of them. The sample yields more than 400,000 clones, almost 97% seen once. What was sequenced was naive CD4+ T cells sorted from blood. Subset noted: CD45RA+ positively selected. These receptors all come from a woman aged 25 to 45 in good health.

This clone was detected only once. The chain combines TRBV7-6 with TRBJ2-7; maybe TRBD2 (5 bases). The CDR3 spans 16 residues. V lost 4 bases to trimming and J lost 6 bases, with 22 bases between them. The germline gives CDR1 SGHVS, CDR2 FNYEAQ. The CDR3, as DNA: TGTGCCAGCAGCTCCAATAGACTGGCGAGAGGGTTCGAGCAGTACTTC. As protein: CASSSNRLARGFEQYF.

The V gene is TRBV4-2, the J gene TRBJ2-7; no reliable D call. The length of the CDR3 is 14 residues. The V end lost 1 base, the J end lost 6 bases, and 13 bases lay between the germline ends. Germline assignment: CDR1 LGHNA and CDR2 YNFKEQ. CDR3 in amino acids: CASSQVVPPVEQYF. CDR3 in DNA: TGTGCCAGCAGCCAAGTGGTCCCCCCCGTCGAGCAGTACTTC.

This sequence joins TRBV6-5 and TRBJ2-7; D may be TRBD2 (6 bases). V was cut by 3 bases and J by 6 bases, with 12 bases left in between. The germline gives CDR1 MNHEY, CDR2 SVGAGI. The CDR3 consists of 13 residues. This CDR3 is CASSYGDFIEQYF. The DNA of the CDR3 is TGTGCCAGCAGTTATGGGGACTTCATCGAGCAGTACTTC.

The chain combines TRBV4-1 with TRBJ2-1, with 11 bases that match TRBD2. This CDR3 is 19 amino acids long. V gave up 0 bases and J gave up 5 bases; unmatched junction bases: 12. The V gene's germline CDR1 is MGHRA and CDR2 YSYEKL. Here the CDR3 DNA reads TGCGCCAGCAGCCAAGAGGGGACTAGCGGCTATCGTCTCCACAATGAGCAGTTCTTC. It is translated as CASSQEGTSGYRLHNEQFF.

The chain employs TRBV18 and TRBJ2-1; 9 bases align to TRBD2. V shed 4 bases and J 9 bases; nucleotides not matched to a gene: 10. The CDR3 totals 15 residues. Germline loops: CDR1 KGHSH, CDR2 LQKENI. The DNA of the CDR3 is TGTGCCAGCTCACAGCCACCGTATAGCGGGAGTGAGCAGTTCTTC. Translating it yields CASSQPPYSGSEQFF.

The CDR3 region has the DNA TGTGCCAGCTCACCACGACAGGGTAAGGGCGAGCAGTACTTC. Its protein is CASSPRQGKGEQYF. This rearrangement joins TRBV18 to TRBJ2-5; 7 nucleotides match TRBD1. The J call could be wrong; TRBJ2-7 is a better fit for the DNA end. From germline, CDR1 is KGHSH and CDR2 LQKENI. The CDR3 consists of 14 residues.

The CDR3 DNA reads TGTGCCAGCGTTAAGCAGACAACTAATGAAAAACTGTTTTTT. Translated, it gives CASVKQTTNEKLFF. V gene TRBV2 combines with J gene TRBJ1-4; D not certain. Trimming took off 8 bases at V and 0 bases at J, with 10 bases between the two ends. Germline loops: CDR1 SNHLY, CDR2 FYNNEI. The CDR3 loop spans 14 amino acids.

This chain uses TRBV28 with TRBJ2-7; weak D call: TRBD2 (7 bases). The CDR3 extends over 16 amino acids. Germline V lookup: CDR1 MDHEN, CDR2 SYDVKM. V shed 6 bases and J shed 5 bases, with 23 bases lying between them. The CDR3 region is CASSHPGGGRPNEQYF. The CDR3 region has the DNA TGTGCCAGCAGCCACCCGGGGGGCGGGAGACCCAACGAGCAGTACTTC.

The rearrangement joins TRBV5-1 to TRBJ2-5, with 7 bases fitting TRBD1. TRBJ2-7 matches the DNA end more closely, so the J call is doubtful. This CDR3 region has 14 residues. Germline lookup yields CDR1 SGHRS and CDR2 YFSETQ. CDR3 nucleotide sequence: TGCGCCAGCAGCTTGGCTGACAGGGAAGCCGAGCAGTACTTC. It encodes CASSLADREAEQYF.

This rearrangement joins TRBV19 to TRBJ2-3; 10 bases map to TRBD2. CDR1 is LNHDA, CDR2 SQIVND, per germline (reference sequence). The length of the CDR3 is 13 residues. With 5 bases clipped from V and 9 bases from J, the junction kept 5 bases outside the gene matches. The CDR3 bases are TGTGCCAGTAGTTCCCTAGCGGGAGAGACGCAGTATTTT. Translated: CASSSLAGETQYF.

This clone was counted a single time. The chain joins TRBV13 to TRBJ2-2; 10 bases fit TRBD2. V shed 4 bases and J 5 bases; nucleotides not matched to a gene: 4. Germline CDR1 is PRHDT and CDR2 is FYEKMQ (reference sequence). CDR3 length: 15 residues. CDR3 region: CASSYGLADTGELFF. Written as DNA, the CDR3 is TGTGCCAGCAGCTACGGACTAGCGGATACCGGGGAGCTGTTTTTT.